This is a list of T cell receptor beta chains from one sample in a study of human T cells and chemical hapten exposure. TCRdb used MiXCR to reprocess the RACE reads, holding one entry per CDR3 protein. The repertoire holds more than 100,000 distinct CDR3 sequences, roughly 12% seen once, with under 2.5% in the top ten. Source: whole blood, taken in connection with sensitization to the hapten diphenylcyclopropenone (DPC). The receptors derive from a woman aged 50 to 60 with alopecia areata. Some clones in this sample may be carry-over from other donors' samples. The conserved cysteine and the conserved F or W are not part of the CDR3 here. Fields, in order: J gene, V gene, clone size, CDR3 protein. For some rows the clone size is stated as once, few or many, or as a class when expanded; others skip it.

j_gene: TRBJ2-3; v_gene: TRBV27; abundance: few; CDR3aa: ASSSLDADTQY
j_gene: TRBJ1-1; v_gene: TRBV18; abundance: -; CDR3aa: ASSPTGGAGNTEAF
j_gene: TRBJ2-7; v_gene: TRBV21-1; abundance: few; CDR3aa: ASSDRDSVSYEQY
j_gene: TRBJ1-1; v_gene: TRBV29-1; abundance: -; CDR3aa: SVKDSGKADTEAF
j_gene: TRBJ2-5; v_gene: TRBV30; abundance: -; CDR3aa: AWRPTGETQY
j_gene: TRBJ2-3; v_gene: TRBV7-9; abundance: many; CDR3aa: ASSPPGLYTDTQY
j_gene: TRBJ1-1; v_gene: TRBV20-1; abundance: -; CDR3aa: SAREGQGRSNTEAF
j_gene: TRBJ2-1; v_gene: TRBV4-1; abundance: -; CDR3aa: ASSPLPAGPGASSYNEQF
j_gene: TRBJ2-7; v_gene: TRBV12-3/TRBV12-4; abundance: many; CDR3aa: ASNSGLTSEQY
j_gene: TRBJ2-7; v_gene: TRBV29-1; abundance: -; CDR3aa: SAIPARIDEQY
j_gene: TRBJ2-3; v_gene: TRBV29-1; abundance: many; CDR3aa: SVGHLLADTQY
j_gene: TRBJ2-7; v_gene: TRBV20-1; abundance: few; CDR3aa: SARKGYEQY
j_gene: TRBJ1-6; v_gene: TRBV7-2; abundance: -; CDR3aa: ASSPGGGSSNSPLH
j_gene: TRBJ2-3; v_gene: TRBV6-5; abundance: -; CDR3aa: ASPRGERGTDTQY
j_gene: TRBJ2-7; v_gene: TRBV28; abundance: many; CDR3aa: ASSSATAGLYEQY
j_gene: TRBJ1-6; v_gene: TRBV12-3/TRBV12-4; abundance: -; CDR3aa: ASSLGGRFNSPLH
j_gene: TRBJ2-7; v_gene: TRBV4-3; abundance: -; CDR3aa: ASSQGAASYEQY
j_gene: TRBJ1-2; v_gene: TRBV29-1; abundance: many; CDR3aa: SVGDRTQNGYT
j_gene: TRBJ1-2; v_gene: TRBV29-1; abundance: -; CDR3aa: SVEGDRLYGYT
j_gene: TRBJ2-1; v_gene: TRBV20-1; abundance: few; CDR3aa: SARDLGGLYNEQF
j_gene: TRBJ2-5; v_gene: TRBV29-1; abundance: few; CDR3aa: SVDGTSGAVGETQY
j_gene: TRBJ1-1; v_gene: TRBV5-1; abundance: -; CDR3aa: ASSTPDARTEAF
j_gene: TRBJ2-7; v_gene: TRBV5-6; abundance: few; CDR3aa: ASSPDPSGSYEQY
j_gene: TRBJ2-3; v_gene: TRBV27; abundance: -; CDR3aa: ASSPQDRGRKY
j_gene: TRBJ1-3; v_gene: TRBV9; abundance: -; CDR3aa: ASSPAGNSGNTIY
j_gene: TRBJ2-4; v_gene: TRBV28; abundance: few; CDR3aa: ASRGQGAAKNIQY
j_gene: TRBJ2-4; v_gene: TRBV28; abundance: -; CDR3aa: ASSFPPGSIQY
j_gene: TRBJ2-2; v_gene: TRBV12-3/TRBV12-4; abundance: -; CDR3aa: ASSFGQGAIGELF
j_gene: TRBJ1-1; v_gene: TRBV28; abundance: few; CDR3aa: ASSLPSVTAF